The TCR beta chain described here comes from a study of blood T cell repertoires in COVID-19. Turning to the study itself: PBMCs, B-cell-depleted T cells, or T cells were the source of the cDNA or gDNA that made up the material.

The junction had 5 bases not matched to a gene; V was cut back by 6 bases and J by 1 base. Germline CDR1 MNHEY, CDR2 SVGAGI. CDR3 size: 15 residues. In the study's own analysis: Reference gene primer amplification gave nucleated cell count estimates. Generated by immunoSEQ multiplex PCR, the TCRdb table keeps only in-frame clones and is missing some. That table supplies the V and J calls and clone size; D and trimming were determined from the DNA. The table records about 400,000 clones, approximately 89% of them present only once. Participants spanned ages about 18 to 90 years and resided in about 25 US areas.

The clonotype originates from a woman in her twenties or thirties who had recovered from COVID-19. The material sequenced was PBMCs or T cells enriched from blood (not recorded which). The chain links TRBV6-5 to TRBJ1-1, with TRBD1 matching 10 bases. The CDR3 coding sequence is TGTGCCAGCAGCAGACAGGGGGCAGGGAACACTGAAGCTTTCTTT. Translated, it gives CASSRQGAGNTEAFF.